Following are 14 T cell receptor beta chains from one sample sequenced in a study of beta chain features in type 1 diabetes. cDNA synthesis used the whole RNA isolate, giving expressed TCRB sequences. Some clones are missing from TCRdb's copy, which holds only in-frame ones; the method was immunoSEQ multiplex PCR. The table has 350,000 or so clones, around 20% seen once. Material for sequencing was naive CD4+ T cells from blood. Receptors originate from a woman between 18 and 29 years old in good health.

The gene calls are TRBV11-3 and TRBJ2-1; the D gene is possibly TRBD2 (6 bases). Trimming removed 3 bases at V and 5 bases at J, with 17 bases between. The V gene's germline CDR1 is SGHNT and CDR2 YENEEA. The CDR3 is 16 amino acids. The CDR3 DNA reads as TGTGCCAGCAGCTTGGAGGGTTTTTATGAGAACAATGAGCAGTTCTTC. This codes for CASSLEGFYENNEQFF.

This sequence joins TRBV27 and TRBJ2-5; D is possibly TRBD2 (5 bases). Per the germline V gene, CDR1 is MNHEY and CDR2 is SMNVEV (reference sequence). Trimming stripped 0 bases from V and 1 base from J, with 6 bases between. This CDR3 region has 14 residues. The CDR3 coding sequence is TGTGCCAGCAGTTTATCTGGGAGCCAAGAGACCCAGTACTTC. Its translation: CASSLSGSQETQYF.

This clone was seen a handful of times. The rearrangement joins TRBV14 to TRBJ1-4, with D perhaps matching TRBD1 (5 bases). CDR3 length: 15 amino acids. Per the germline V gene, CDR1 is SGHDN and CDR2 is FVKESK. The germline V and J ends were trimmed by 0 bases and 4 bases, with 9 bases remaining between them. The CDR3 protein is CASSQDFDSNEKLFF. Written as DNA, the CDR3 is TGTGCCAGCAGCCAAGATTTCGACAGTAATGAAAAACTGTTTTTT.

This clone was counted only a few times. The CDR3 sequence: CAWSVRTGGEQYF. CDR3 DNA sequence: TGTGCCTGGAGTGTACGCACGGGAGGAGAGCAGTACTTC. The chain carries TRBV30 and TRBJ2-7, with 7 positions matching TRBD2. The CDR3 is 13 residues long. Unmatched junction bases numbered 6, after V lost 0 bases and J lost 7 bases. CDR1 is GTSNPN, CDR2 SVGIG, per germline (reference sequence).

The CDR3 loop is CASTASGRAYEQYF. CDR3 DNA sequence: TGTGCCAGCACCGCAAGCGGGAGAGCCTACGAGCAGTACTTC. This rearrangement joins TRBV13 to TRBJ2-7; 8 bases are shared with TRBD2. The CDR3 sequence is 14 residues long. Germline V CDR1 and CDR2: PRHDT, FYEKMQ (reference sequence). V lost 7 bases to trimming and J lost 2 bases; unmatched junction nucleotides: 7. Full variable domain (outside the CDR3, taken from reference TRBV13 and TRBJ2-7): AAGVIQSPRHLIKEKRETATLKCYPIPRHDTVYWYQQGPGQDPQFLISFYEKMQSDKGSIPDRFSAQQFSDYHSELNMSSLELGDSALYFCASTASGRAYEQYFGPGTRLTVT.

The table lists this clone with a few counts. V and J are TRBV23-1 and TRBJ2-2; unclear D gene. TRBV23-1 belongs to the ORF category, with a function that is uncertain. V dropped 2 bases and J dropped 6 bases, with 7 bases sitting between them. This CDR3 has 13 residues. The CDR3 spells CASSQTFAGELFF. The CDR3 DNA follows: TGCGCCAGCAGTCAAACATTCGCCGGGGAGCTGTTTTTT.

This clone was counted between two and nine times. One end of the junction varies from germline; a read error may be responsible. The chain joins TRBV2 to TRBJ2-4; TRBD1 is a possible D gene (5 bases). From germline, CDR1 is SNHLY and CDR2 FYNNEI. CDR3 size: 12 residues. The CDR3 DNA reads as TGTGCCAGCAGTTCCGACAGCTTCTCTCTTGGCTTC. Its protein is CASSSDSFSLGF.

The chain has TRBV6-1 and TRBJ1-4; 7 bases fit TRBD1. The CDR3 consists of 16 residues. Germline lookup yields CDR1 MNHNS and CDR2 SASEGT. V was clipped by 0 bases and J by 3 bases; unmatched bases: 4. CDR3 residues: CASSEAIRGSNEKLFF. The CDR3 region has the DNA TGTGCCAGCAGTGAAGCGATCAGGGGGTCTAATGAAAAACTGTTTTTT.

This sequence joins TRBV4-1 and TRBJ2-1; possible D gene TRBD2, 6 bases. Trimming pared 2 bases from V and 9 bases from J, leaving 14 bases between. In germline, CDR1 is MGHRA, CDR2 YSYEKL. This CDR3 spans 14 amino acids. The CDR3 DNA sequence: TGCGCCAGCAGCCAACCGGGGCGGGACGGTGAGCAGTTCTTC. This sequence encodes CASSQPGRDGEQFF.

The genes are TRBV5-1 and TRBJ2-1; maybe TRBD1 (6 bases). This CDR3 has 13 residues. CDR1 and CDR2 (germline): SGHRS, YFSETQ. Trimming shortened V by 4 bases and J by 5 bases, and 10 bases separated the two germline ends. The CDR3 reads CASSGGPHNEQFF. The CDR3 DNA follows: TGCGCCAGCAGCGGGGGCCCCCACAATGAGCAGTTCTTC.

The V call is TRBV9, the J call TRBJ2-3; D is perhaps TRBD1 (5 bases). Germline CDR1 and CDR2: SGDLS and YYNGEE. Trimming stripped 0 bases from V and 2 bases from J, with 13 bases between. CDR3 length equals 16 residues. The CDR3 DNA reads TGTGCCAGCAGCGTAGGGTGGCAGGGCCCCACAGATACGCAGTATTTT. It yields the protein CASSVGWQGPTDTQYF.

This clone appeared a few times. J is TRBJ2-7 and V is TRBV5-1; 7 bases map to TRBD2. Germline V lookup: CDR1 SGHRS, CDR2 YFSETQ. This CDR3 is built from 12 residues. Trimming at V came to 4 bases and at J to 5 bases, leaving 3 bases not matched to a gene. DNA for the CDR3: TGCGCCAGCAGCAGGGACTACGACGAGCAGTACTTC. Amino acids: CASSRDYDEQYF.

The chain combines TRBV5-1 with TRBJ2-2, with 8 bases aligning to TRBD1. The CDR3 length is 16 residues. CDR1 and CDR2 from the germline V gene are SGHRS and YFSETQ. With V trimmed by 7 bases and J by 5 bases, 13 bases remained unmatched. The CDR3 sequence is CASGVTEQGATGELFF. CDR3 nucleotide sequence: TGCGCCAGCGGAGTTACCGAGCAGGGGGCGACCGGGGAGCTGTTTTTT. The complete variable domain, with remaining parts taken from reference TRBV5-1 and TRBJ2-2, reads KAGVTQTPRYLIKTRGQQVTLSCSPISGHRSVSWYQQTPGQGLQFLFEYFSETQRNKGNFPGRFSGRQFSNSRSEMNVSTLELGDSALYLCASGVTEQGATGELFFGEGSRLTVL.

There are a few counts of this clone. DNA for the CDR3: TGCGCCAGCAGCCGTCGAACGGGGGGGCAAGAGACCCAGTACTTC. Its protein is CASSRRTGGQETQYF. The V gene is TRBV5-1, the J gene TRBJ2-5; TRBD2 agrees at 8 bases. The CDR3 covers 15 residues. With 4 bases clipped from V and 2 bases from J, the junction kept 7 bases outside the gene matches. CDR1 is SGHRS and CDR2 is YFSETQ in the germline V gene.